This T cell receptor (beta chain) was captured by sequencing in a study of identical twins. Study-level results: Model-predicted out-of-frame TCR alpha sharing fell below observed values in monozygotic twins. Cord blood's abundant beta clonotypes had fewer insertions, unlike memory repertoires. Researchers caution that invariant MAIT and iNKT cells could partly confound zero-insertion analyses.

Trimming cost V 6 bases and J 2 bases, with 20 bases left between them. Per the germline V gene, CDR1 is DFQATT and CDR2 is SNEGSKA (reference sequence). The CDR3 has 15 residues. This clonotype has ten or more counts. The antigen remains unidentified. Unique molecular identifiers were present on the cDNA, which also gained a universal primer site by template switching. Each CDR3 protein is one row after TCRdb ran MiXCR on the 5' RACE reads. This sample yields about 100,000 distinct CDR3 sequences, of which less than 6.5% are seen a single time; less than 15% belongs to the top ten. The V call is TRBV20-1, the J call TRBJ2-7; D gene uncertain. The sequenced material came from memory T cells sorted from blood. The origin of this receptor is a woman aged 45-60 years in good health. This chain's CDR3 is CSARTDSGSPYEQYF. CDR3 nucleotide sequence: TGCAGTGCCCGAACCGACTCAGGCAGTCCCTACGAGCAGTACTTC.